Below are 9 T cell receptor beta chains sequenced from a single sample in a study of shared T cell receptors in the human thymus. The assay was immunoSEQ multiplex PCR, and TCRdb's table has in-frame clones only and misses some. The sample shows approximately 660,000 clones, 88% of them seen only once. The same data also contributed to another study, on human thymus T cells.

Sequences were obtained from thymocytes. The receptors come from a boy in the first two years of life with a congenital heart defect.

This chain connects TRBV30 to TRBJ2-1; no clear D. Germline V gene data show CDR1 as GTSNPN and CDR2 as SVGIG (reference sequence). V was pared by 0 bases and J by 4 bases, with 16 bases between. This CDR3 is built from 16 residues. The CDR3 sequence: CAWSVRRYPFYNEQFF. CDR3 nucleotide sequence: TGTGCCTGGAGTGTTCGCAGGTACCCTTTTTACAATGAGCAGTTCTTC.

This rearrangement joins TRBV2 to TRBJ2-1; 8 nucleotides align to TRBD2. Germline CDR1 SNHLY, CDR2 FYNNEI. The J segment lost 4 bases and the V segment lost 2 bases, leaving 4 bases of the junction unmatched. The CDR3 has 15 residues. The CDR3 loop is CASSERSGAYNEQFF. The CDR3 DNA follows: TGTGCCAGCAGTGAACGTAGCGGGGCTTACAATGAGCAGTTCTTC. Drawing the rest from reference TRBV2 and TRBJ2-1, the complete variable domain is EPEVTQTPSHQVTQMGQEVILRCVPISNHLYFYWYRQILGQKVEFLVSFYNNEISEKSEIFDDQFSVERPDGSNFTLKIRSTKLEDSAMYFCASSERSGAYNEQFFGPGTRLTVL.

This clone has just one count. V gene TRBV13 combines with J gene TRBJ2-2; the match to TRBD1 covers 11 bases. Per the germline V gene, CDR1 is PRHDT and CDR2 is FYEKMQ (reference sequence). Trimming took 4 bases from V and 4 from J; bases not matched to a gene: 11. The CDR3 is 18 residues long. The CDR3 loop is CASSSYRTGGAGTGELFF. The CDR3, as DNA: TGTGCCAGCAGCTCCTATAGGACAGGGGGCGCGGGCACCGGGGAGCTGTTTTTT.

The rearrangement uses TRBV5-1 and TRBJ1-2; D is undetermined. The length of the CDR3 is 12 residues. The V gene lost 5 bases and the J gene lost 4 bases, with 9 bases spanning the gap. Germline values: CDR1 SGHRS, CDR2 YFSETQ. Here the CDR3 DNA reads TGCGCCAGCAGGAGGGTTGGCTATGGCTACACCTTC. Protein: CASRRVGYGYTF.

Only a few counts were recorded for this clone. V is TRBV5-1 and J is TRBJ2-7, with 9 positions matching TRBD2. This CDR3 is 15 amino acids long. Unmatched junction bases numbered 12, after V lost 4 bases and J lost 7 bases. CDR1 SGHRS and CDR2 YFSETQ come from the germline V gene. The CDR3 DNA follows: TGCGCCAGCAGCCCCCCGACTAGCGGTTACGGGGAGCAGTACTTC. This codes for CASSPPTSGYGEQYF. Using reference TRBV5-1 and TRBJ2-7 for the parts outside the CDR3, the full variable domain is KAGVTQTPRYLIKTRGQQVTLSCSPISGHRSVSWYQQTPGQGLQFLFEYFSETQRNKGNFPGRFSGRQFSNSRSEMNVSTLELGDSALYLCASSPPTSGYGEQYFGPGTRLTVT.

J is TRBJ2-7 and V is TRBV7-3; 10 bases match TRBD2. The CDR3 has 13 residues. V was pared by 7 bases and J by 3 bases, with 3 bases of the junction left unmatched. Germline V CDR1 and CDR2: SGHTA, FQGTGA. The CDR3 is CASNWTSGYEQYF. CDR3 DNA sequence: TGTGCCAGCAACTGGACTAGCGGCTACGAGCAGTACTTC. The complete variable domain, with remaining parts taken from reference TRBV7-3 and TRBJ2-7, reads GAGVSQTPSNKVTEKGKYVELRCDPISGHTALYWYRQSLGQGPEFLIYFQGTGAADDSGLPNDRFFAVRPEGSVSTLKIQRTERGDSAVYLCASNWTSGYEQYFGPGTRLTVT.

The chain couples TRBV5-8 to TRBJ2-1; TRBD2 might be the D (5 bases). This CDR3 has 15 amino acids. CDR1 SGHTS and CDR2 YDEGEE come from the germline V gene. V was trimmed by 4 bases and J by 2 bases, leaving 13 bases between them. This chain's CDR3 is CASSKDYLPYNEQFF. CDR3 sequence (DNA): TGTGCCAGCAGCAAAGACTACCTCCCCTACAATGAGCAGTTCTTC.

This chain links TRBV5-8 with TRBJ2-3, with TRBD2 matching 7 bases. The CDR3 extends over 14 amino acids. In germline, CDR1 is SGHTS, CDR2 YDEGEE. V was pared by 4 bases and J by 0 bases, with 2 bases of the junction left unmatched. The CDR3: CASSRTSSTDTQYF. The DNA of the CDR3 is TGTGCCAGCAGCCGGACTAGTAGCACAGATACGCAGTATTTT.

V usage is TRBV30 and J usage is TRBJ2-7, with D possibly TRBD1 on 5 matching bases. CDR3 length: 14 residues. Deletions cut 4 bases from V and 4 bases from J, with 17 bases between. The germline CDR1 and CDR2 sequences are GTSNPN and SVGIG (reference sequence). CDR3 protein: CAWNAQGRLYEQYF. The CDR3 DNA sequence: TGTGCCTGGAATGCGCAGGGAAGGCTATACGAGCAGTACTTC.